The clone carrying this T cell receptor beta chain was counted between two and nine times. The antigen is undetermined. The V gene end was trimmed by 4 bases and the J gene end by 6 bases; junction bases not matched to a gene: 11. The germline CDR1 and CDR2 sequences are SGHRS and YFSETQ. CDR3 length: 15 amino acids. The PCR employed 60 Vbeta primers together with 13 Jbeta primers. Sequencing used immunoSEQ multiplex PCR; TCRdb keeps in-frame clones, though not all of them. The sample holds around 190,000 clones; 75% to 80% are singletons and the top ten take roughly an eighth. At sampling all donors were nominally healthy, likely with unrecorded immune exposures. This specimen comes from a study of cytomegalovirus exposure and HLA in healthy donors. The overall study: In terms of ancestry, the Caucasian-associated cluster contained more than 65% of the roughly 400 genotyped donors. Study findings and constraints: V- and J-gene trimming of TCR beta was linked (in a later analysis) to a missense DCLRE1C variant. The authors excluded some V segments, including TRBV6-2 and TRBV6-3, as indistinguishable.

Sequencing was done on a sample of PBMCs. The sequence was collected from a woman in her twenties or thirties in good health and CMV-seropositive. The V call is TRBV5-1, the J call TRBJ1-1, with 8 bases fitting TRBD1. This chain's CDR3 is CASSGSGTGTSEAFF. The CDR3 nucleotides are TGCGCCAGCAGCGGATCGGGGACAGGCACGTCTGAAGCTTTCTTT.